The 32 T cell receptor beta chains in this list originate from one sample, sequenced in a study of CD8 T cells in ankylosing spondylitis. TCRdb reprocessed the 5' RACE reads via MiXCR and lists one record per CDR3 protein. The sample holds about 320,000 distinct CDR3 sequences, about 9.9% seen once. The sequencing sample was made of blood, either unsorted or a sorted T cell fraction (not recorded which). The receptors shown here come from a female donor with ankylosing spondylitis or in good health (not recorded which).

This clonotype has ten or more counts. The CDR3 bases are TGCAGTGCTAGAAAGTTGAAACGAAATCAAGAGACCCAGTACTTC. This gives the protein CSARKLKRNQETQYF. This rearrangement joins TRBV20-1 to TRBJ2-5; D gene uncertain. This CDR3 spans 15 amino acids. The germline V and J ends were trimmed by 2 bases and 2 bases, with 15 bases remaining between them. CDR1 is DFQATT, CDR2 SNEGSKA, per germline (reference sequence).

This clonotype has a handful of counts. The chain couples TRBV5-1 to TRBJ2-3, with D unresolved. V was cut by 4 bases and J by 0 bases, with 12 bases left in between. The CDR3 contains 15 residues. Germline V gene lookup returns CDR1 SGHRS and CDR2 YFSETQ. CDR3 sequence reads: CASSPGSWSTDTQYF. For the CDR3, the DNA is TGCGCCAGCAGCCCCGGGTCGTGGAGCACAGATACGCAGTATTTT. Supplemented by reference TRBV5-1 and TRBJ2-3, the full variable domain reads KAGVTQTPRYLIKTRGQQVTLSCSPISGHRSVSWYQQTPGQGLQFLFEYFSETQRNKGNFPGRFSGRQFSNSRSEMNVSTLELGDSALYLCASSPGSWSTDTQYFGPGTRLTVL.

In this sample, this clonotype turned up many times. The chain joins TRBV3-1 to TRBJ2-3; weak D call: TRBD2 (5 bases). V lost 8 bases and J 5 bases, leaving 14 bases between the germline ends. Germline V lookup: CDR1 LGHDT, CDR2 YNNKEL (reference sequence). The CDR3 consists of 13 residues. This CDR3 is CASGSRAGDTQYF. DNA of the CDR3: TGTGCCAGCGGGTCGAGGGCGGGAGATACGCAGTATTTT.

The V call is TRBV4-2, the J call TRBJ2-7, with 7 bases aligning to TRBD1. Germline V gives CDR1 LGHNA, CDR2 YNFKEQ. The CDR3 runs 14 residues. Germline trimming cut 0 bases from V and 3 bases from J; bases unmatched to any gene: 2. The CDR3 protein is CASSQDRQGYEQYF. DNA of the CDR3: TGTGCCAGCAGCCAAGACCGACAGGGCTACGAGCAGTACTTC.

This clonotype has a count of ten or more. The gene calls are TRBV29-1 and TRBJ2-7, with TRBD2 identical over 11 bases. V gave up 4 bases and J gave up 4 bases; unmatched junction bases: 6. Germline loops: CDR1 SQVTM, CDR2 ANQGSEA. The CDR3 covers 14 residues. Here the CDR3 reads CSVGSSGRDYEQYF. The DNA for the CDR3 is TGCAGCGTTGGCAGTAGCGGGAGGGATTACGAGCAGTACTTC.

The table lists this clonotype with many counts. The V call is TRBV11-2, the J call TRBJ2-7; TRBD1 aligns across 8 bases. V shed 4 bases, J shed 5 bases, and the junction held 7 bases outside the gene matches. The CDR3 has 14 amino acids. The germline gives CDR1 SGHAT, CDR2 FQNNGV. Written as DNA, the CDR3 is TGTGCCAGCAGCTCCCGGACAGGGATCCACGAGCAGTACTTC. The encoded protein is CASSSRTGIHEQYF.

The V call is TRBV10-3, the J call TRBJ2-7, with 8 bases matching TRBD1. CDR1 is ENHRY, CDR2 SYGVKD, per germline. The V and J ends lost 6 bases and 3 bases, in that order; junction bases with no gene match: 4. The CDR3 is made up of 13 amino acids. CDR3 residues: CAIRGTGFYEQYF. The CDR3, as DNA: TGTGCCATCAGGGGGACAGGCTTCTACGAGCAGTACTTC.

This clonotype was detected only a few times. The V call is TRBV18, the J call TRBJ2-5; no firm D call. V lost 2 bases and J 2 bases, leaving 6 bases between the germline ends. Germline CDR1 reads KGHSH; CDR2 reads LQKENI. CDR3 length: 13 residues. The CDR3 here is CASSPKGQETQYF. The CDR3 DNA reads as TGTGCCAGCTCACCAAAGGGACAAGAGACCCAGTACTTC.

In this sample, this clonotype turned up a few times. V gene TRBV3-1 combines with J gene TRBJ2-5; D is unclear. The CDR3 covers 14 residues. CDR1 and CDR2 (germline): LGHDT, YNNKEL (reference sequence). Trimming shortened V by 4 bases and J by 3 bases, and 12 bases separated the two germline ends. CDR3 amino acids: CASSPRPDKETQYF. The CDR3 coding sequence is TGTGCCAGCAGCCCTCGACCGGATAAAGAGACCCAGTACTTC.

A few counts support this clonotype. The V call is TRBV7-6, the J call TRBJ2-2, with a weak D call TRBD1 (5 bases). Germline-derived CDR1 and CDR2 are SGHVS and FNYEAQ. This CDR3 region has 16 residues. V was shortened by 5 bases and J by 3 bases, with 16 bases between the two germline ends. The CDR3 sequence: CASSPAVGADTGELFF. The CDR3 coding sequence is TGTGCCAGCAGCCCCGCAGTAGGGGCGGACACCGGGGAGCTGTTTTTT.

This clonotype has only a few counts. This sequence joins TRBV3-1 and TRBJ2-1; D is ambiguous. With 4 bases removed from V and 1 base from J, the gap between germline ends came to 11 bases. Per germline, CDR1 LGHDT and CDR2 YNNKEL (reference sequence). The CDR3 has 15 amino acids. The CDR3 here is CASSPTVRSYNEQFF. CDR3 nucleotides: TGTGCCAGCAGCCCAACGGTTAGGTCCTACAATGAGCAGTTCTTC.

This clonotype was seen ten or more times. The chain combines TRBV5-1 with TRBJ1-6, with D unresolved. V lost 1 base, J lost 10 bases, and 15 bases lay in between. Germline V CDR1 and CDR2: SGHRS, YFSETQ. This CDR3 has 15 amino acids. CDR3 sequence (DNA): TGCGCCAGCAGCTTGTTAACTGGGAGGGAATCACCCCTCCACTTT. Amino acids: CASSLLTGRESPLHF.

This clonotype was found many times. The V gene is TRBV6-2 or TRBV6-3, the J gene TRBJ2-3, with TRBD1 matching 7 bases. Trimming removed 5 bases from V and 0 bases from J; junction bases left unmatched: 5. The CDR3 is made up of 15 amino acids. Looked up from germline, CDR1 is MNHEY and CDR2 is SVGEGT. The CDR3 nucleotides are TGTGCCAGCAGTCCGGGACAGACTAGCACAGATACGCAGTATTTT. Protein product: CASSPGQTSTDTQYF.

This clonotype has just a few counts. This chain links TRBV18 with TRBJ1-3; TRBD1 agrees at 7 bases. Germline V gene data show CDR1 as KGHSH and CDR2 as LQKENI. The CDR3 consists of 15 residues. J lost 1 base, V lost 2 bases, and 2 bases had no gene match. CDR3 protein: CASSPTTGSGNTIYF. In nucleotides, the CDR3 is TGTGCCAGCTCACCAACGACAGGGTCTGGAAACACCATATATTTT.

This clonotype was seen many times. The chain combines TRBV5-1 with TRBJ2-2, with D maybe TRBD1 (6 bases). The CDR3 has 15 amino acids. The germline CDR1 and CDR2 sequences are SGHRS and YFSETQ. V was clipped by 6 bases and J by 1 base, with 13 bases between them. The CDR3 here is CASTTSTGNTGELFF. DNA of the CDR3: TGCGCCAGCACCACCTCGACAGGGAACACCGGGGAGCTGTTTTTT. The full variable domain, its missing parts supplied by reference TRBV5-1 and TRBJ2-2, is KAGVTQTPRYLIKTRGQQVTLSCSPISGHRSVSWYQQTPGQGLQFLFEYFSETQRNKGNFPGRFSGRQFSNSRSEMNVSTLELGDSALYLCASTTSTGNTGELFFGEGSRLTVL.

The rearrangement links TRBV28 to TRBJ1-1; D not resolved. CDR1 is MDHEN and CDR2 is SYDVKM in the germline V gene. Trimming stripped 6 bases from V and 1 base from J, with 12 bases between. CDR3 size: 14 residues. As DNA, the CDR3 is TGTGCCAGCAGGCGCTTAACCGAGAACACTGAAGCTTTCTTT. This encodes CASRRLTENTEAFF.

The chain joins TRBV19 to TRBJ1-5, with 8 bases that match TRBD1. This CDR3 region has 17 residues. Germline values: CDR1 LNHDA, CDR2 SQIVND (reference sequence). Trimming at V came to 5 bases and at J to 0 bases, leaving 9 bases not matched to a gene. The CDR3 region is CASSSGQGLGSNQPQHF. As DNA, the CDR3 is TGTGCCAGTAGTTCTGGACAGGGATTAGGTAGCAATCAGCCCCAGCATTTT. Using reference TRBV19 and TRBJ1-5 for the parts outside the CDR3, the full variable domain is DGGITQSPKYLFRKEGQNVTLSCEQNLNHDAMYWYRQDPGQGLRLIYYSQIVNDFQKGDIAEGYSVSREKKESFPLTVTSAQKNPTAFYLCASSSGQGLGSNQPQHFGDGTRLSIL.

In this sample, this clonotype turned up many times. This rearrangement joins TRBV20-1 to TRBJ2-5; D is unclear. Germline assignment: CDR1 DFQATT and CDR2 SNEGSKA (reference sequence). The V and J ends lost 5 bases and 5 bases respectively, with 15 bases between them. The CDR3 has 13 residues. The CDR3 bases are TGCAGTGCTCCTCTAGGGCTCCGGGAGACCCAGTACTTC. Protein: CSAPLGLRETQYF.

This clonotype was observed a few times. The chain has TRBV12-3 or TRBV12-4 and TRBJ2-5; D is perhaps TRBD1 (8 bases). V was cut by 6 bases and J by 5 bases, with 16 bases left in between. The CDR3 is 14 amino acids. The DNA for the CDR3 is TGTGCCAGCAGCGATACAGGGGGAGGGGAGACCCAGTACTTC. Translated: CASSDTGGGETQYF.

This clonotype was seen more than once but under ten times. This chain links TRBV11-2 with TRBJ2-1; TRBD2 matches at 12 bases. V lost 3 bases to trimming and J lost 8 bases; unmatched junction nucleotides: 20. Germline CDR1 reads SGHAT; CDR2 reads FQNNGV. This CDR3 is built from 20 residues. The CDR3 DNA reads TGTGCCAGCAGCTTGCTCTGGGTCTCAATTTCTAGCGGGAGGGTGGATGAGCAGTTCTTC. It specifies CASSLLWVSISSGRVDEQFF.

This clonotype was recorded many times. V gene TRBV28 combines with J gene TRBJ1-1; D gene ambiguous. This CDR3 region has 16 residues. With 2 bases removed from V and 1 base from J, the gap between germline ends came to 14 bases. The germline V gene has CDR1 MDHEN and CDR2 SYDVKM. This CDR3 is CASSLKGDLKNTEAFF. The CDR3 DNA sequence: TGTGCCAGCAGTTTAAAGGGCGATTTGAAGAACACTGAAGCTTTCTTT.

This clonotype was observed a few times. This chain connects TRBV6-1 to TRBJ2-3; 8 bases are shared with TRBD1. Germline V lookup: CDR1 MNHNS, CDR2 SASEGT. V gave up 7 bases and J gave up 2 bases; unmatched junction bases: 8. This CDR3 region has 15 residues. The CDR3 loop is CASTPYRGSTDTQYF. CDR3 in DNA: TGTGCCAGCACCCCCTACAGGGGGTCCACAGATACGCAGTATTTT.

The genes are TRBV27 and TRBJ1-5, with TRBD1 matching 8 bases. V shed 5 bases and J 6 bases; nucleotides not matched to a gene: 15. This CDR3 has 17 amino acids. The V gene's germline CDR1 is MNHEY and CDR2 SMNVEV (reference sequence). The CDR3 protein is CASSPRTGFFMGQPQHF. The CDR3 coding sequence is TGTGCCAGCAGTCCCAGGACAGGGTTCTTTATGGGTCAGCCCCAGCATTTT.

This clonotype was recorded many times. V and J are TRBV20-1 and TRBJ2-7; 7 bases align to TRBD1. This CDR3 spans 11 amino acids. V lost 6 bases and J lost 3; bases outside the gene matches: 2. In germline, CDR1 is DFQATT, CDR2 SNEGSKA (reference sequence). Written as DNA, the CDR3 is TGCAGTGCGGCAGGGGGCTACGAGCAGTACTTC. Its translation is CSAAGGYEQYF.

The chain employs TRBV15 and TRBJ2-1; the D gene could be TRBD1 or TRBD2 (5 bases each). The CDR3 spans 15 residues. V lost 5 bases, J lost 8 bases, and 19 bases lay in between. Germline CDR1 and CDR2: LNHNV and YYDKDF (reference sequence). Here the CDR3 DNA reads TGTGCCACCAGCCCTGTCTCGGGGTTGGGGCATGAGCAGTTCTTC. Protein product: CATSPVSGLGHEQFF.

This clonotype was counted many times. This chain connects TRBV5-1 to TRBJ1-1; D is unclear. The germline V gene encodes CDR1 SGHRS and CDR2 YFSETQ. The V and J ends lost 0 bases and 0 bases respectively, with 9 bases between them. This CDR3 contains 15 residues. The CDR3 coding sequence is TGCGCCAGCAGCTTGGTTCCGAAGATGAACACTGAAGCTTTCTTT. Protein product: CASSLVPKMNTEAFF.

This clonotype appeared many times. This chain connects TRBV5-6 to TRBJ2-5; D is undetermined. Trimming cost V 2 bases and J 1 base, with 9 bases left between them. This CDR3 comprises 14 residues. Germline CDR1 and CDR2: SGHDT and YYEEEE. Here the CDR3 DNA reads TGTGCCAGCAGCTTCTATGCAGCCCAAGAGACCCAGTACTTC. It is translated as CASSFYAAQETQYF.

The rearrangement uses TRBV5-1 and TRBJ1-2, with D possibly TRBD1 on 5 matching bases. The V and J ends lost 1 base and 6 bases respectively, with 13 bases between them. The germline gives CDR1 SGHRS, CDR2 YFSETQ. This CDR3 contains 14 residues. CDR3 DNA sequence: TGCGCCAGCAGCTTGCAACTAGGGGAGGATGGCTACACCTTC. This encodes CASSLQLGEDGYTF.

Ten or more counts support this clonotype. The CDR3 nucleotides are TGCAGTGCGAAGGGACAGAATAATTCACCCCTCCACTTT. It yields the protein CSAKGQNNSPLHF. This chain uses TRBV20-1 with TRBJ1-6; 7 bases align to TRBD1. Per germline, CDR1 DFQATT and CDR2 SNEGSKA (reference sequence). With 6 bases clipped from V and 5 bases from J, the junction kept 4 bases outside the gene matches. The CDR3 extends over 13 amino acids.

This clonotype was seen at least ten times. The rearrangement uses TRBV20-1 and TRBJ1-5; 7 bases are shared with TRBD1. The length of the CDR3 is 11 residues. V gave up 5 bases and J gave up 16 bases; unmatched junction bases: 11. Germline CDR1 DFQATT, CDR2 SNEGSKA (reference sequence). CDR3 in amino acids: CSAPGGGVDHF. DNA of the CDR3: TGCAGTGCTCCAGGGGGAGGGGTTGATCATTTT.

This clonotype was counted only a few times. The chain carries TRBV19 and TRBJ2-2; 7 bases fit TRBD2. With 6 bases clipped from V and 4 bases from J, the junction kept 5 bases outside the gene matches. CDR1 is LNHDA and CDR2 is SQIVND in the germline V gene (reference sequence). The CDR3 runs to 14 residues. The CDR3 DNA reads as TGTGCCAGTAGCCCTTGGGAGGGCACCGGGGAGCTGTTTTTT. It is translated as CASSPWEGTGELFF.

The V gene is TRBV20-1, the J gene TRBJ1-4; D uncertain. This CDR3 spans 19 amino acids. V was pared by 5 bases and J by 8 bases, with 33 bases between. Germline V gene sequence: CDR1 DFQATT, CDR2 SNEGSKA (reference sequence). The CDR3 nucleotides are TGCAGTGCTCCCGCTCCCCCAACTGCGACTCCGGTGGGTTACGAAAAACTGTTTTTT. Its protein product is CSAPAPPTATPVGYEKLFF.